The next 27 T cell receptor beta chains were all read from a single sample in a study of blood T cell repertoires in COVID-19. The table came from immunoSEQ multiplex PCR; TCRdb's copy has only in-frame clones and leaves some out. Among 100,000 to 120,000 clones, 80% to 85% were seen once, and the ten largest hold 15%. Sequenced input: peripheral blood. Every receptor here comes from a woman of 80 years or more with acute or convalescent COVID-19.

This clone has only one observation. V is TRBV18 and J is TRBJ2-7; the D gene is possibly TRBD2 (5 bases). The CDR3 spans 13 residues. The ends were cut back, 3 bases at V and 3 bases at J, with 9 bases in the middle. Germline CDR1 and CDR2: KGHSH and LQKENI. The CDR3 DNA reads as TGTGCCAGCTCACCCGGGATGGACTACGAGCAGTACGTC. It yields the protein CASSPGMDYEQYV.

The chain is built from TRBV20-1 and TRBJ2-1; unclear D gene. This CDR3 has 11 amino acids. Germline lookup yields CDR1 DFQATT and CDR2 SNEGSKA (reference sequence). The V end was cut by 5 bases, the J end by 3 bases, with 5 bases between. As DNA, the CDR3 is TGCAGTGCTCCTAGCTACAATGAGCAGTTCTTC. Translating it yields CSAPSYNEQFF.

DNA of the CDR3: TGTGCCACCAGTCCCTCTGGGGGCCCCTATGGCTACACCTTC. This gives the protein CATSPSGGPYGYTF. The J gene is TRBJ1-2, the V gene TRBV24-1; a weak D match, TRBD1 (6 bases). This CDR3 has 14 amino acids. CDR1 and CDR2 (germline): KGHDR, SFDVKD. Trimming left V 6 bases short and J 4 bases short, with 14 bases between.

V and J are TRBV24-1 and TRBJ2-1; possibly TRBD2 for D (6 bases). CDR3 size: 13 residues. Germline CDR1 KGHDR, CDR2 SFDVKD. Trimming pared 9 bases from V and 9 bases from J, leaving 17 bases between. CDR3 sequence: CATGGGGTAEQFF. The CDR3 bases are TGTGCCACCGGCGGCGGAGGGACTGCTGAGCAGTTCTTC.

This clone was found a few times. This chain uses TRBV13 with TRBJ2-1, with 7 bases fitting TRBD2. V gave up 5 bases and J gave up 4 bases; unmatched junction bases: 11. The CDR3 is made up of 16 amino acids. Germline V CDR1 and CDR2: PRHDT, FYEKMQ (reference sequence). CDR3 protein: CASSPDGPSGYNEQFF. CDR3 DNA sequence: TGTGCCAGCAGCCCCGACGGGCCTAGCGGTTACAATGAGCAGTTCTTC. Looking up the rest from reference TRBV13 and TRBJ2-1 gives the full variable domain: AAGVIQSPRHLIKEKRETATLKCYPIPRHDTVYWYQQGPGQDPQFLISFYEKMQSDKGSIPDRFSAQQFSDYHSELNMSSLELGDSALYFCASSPDGPSGYNEQFFGPGTRLTVL.

V and J are TRBV6-1 and TRBJ1-5; no firm D call. Trimming removed 3 bases at V and 6 bases at J, with 12 bases between. This CDR3 spans 14 amino acids. Germline V gene sequence: CDR1 MNHNS, CDR2 SASEGT. CDR3 nucleotides: TGTGCCAGCAGTGACAAGGCTGCGGCTCAGCCCCAGCATTTT. This sequence encodes CASSDKAAAQPQHF.

The chain uses TRBV5-1 and TRBJ2-2, with 9 bases fitting TRBD2. CDR1 is SGHRS and CDR2 is YFSETQ in the germline V gene. J gave up 4 bases and V 2 bases, and 3 bases lay outside the gene matches. The CDR3 is made up of 15 amino acids. The CDR3 DNA reads TGCGCCAGCAGCTTTAGCGGGAGTCCCACCGGGGAGCTGTTTTTT. This encodes CASSFSGSPTGELFF.

This sequence joins TRBV27 and TRBJ2-1; maybe TRBD2 (6 bases). The germline CDR1 and CDR2 sequences are MNHEY and SMNVEV (reference sequence). Trimming left V 3 bases short and J 9 bases short, with 12 bases between. The CDR3 loop spans 13 amino acids. The CDR3 nucleotides are TGTGCCAGCAGTTTGGAGGGTTGGGGTGAGCAGTTCTTC. Protein: CASSLEGWGEQFF.

This sequence joins TRBV24-1 and TRBJ2-1, with 7 bases fitting TRBD2. Germline loops: CDR1 KGHDR, CDR2 SFDVKD. Germline trimming cut 5 bases from V and 6 bases from J; bases unmatched to any gene: 24. This CDR3 is 20 amino acids long. The CDR3 DNA is TGTGCCACCAGTGTTCAGCGGGGTCAGTCGTGGGGACTACGAATCAATGAGCAGTTCTTC. Protein sequence: CATSVQRGQSWGLRINEQFF.

There are a few counts of this clone. V and J are TRBV7-2 and TRBJ2-1; D remains unclear. V shed 4 bases and J shed 5 bases, with 3 bases lying between them. The length of the CDR3 is 11 residues. Germline values: CDR1 SGHTA, CDR2 FQGNSA. The CDR3 sequence is CASSSNNEQFF. The CDR3 DNA is TGTGCCAGCAGCTCAAACAATGAGCAGTTCTTC.

This rearrangement joins TRBV4-1 to TRBJ2-7; the D gene is possibly TRBD2 (5 bases). V was cut by 3 bases and J by 2 bases, with 8 bases left in between. The CDR3 length is 13 residues. CDR1 MGHRA and CDR2 YSYEKL come from the germline V gene. CDR3 protein: CASSHNGAYEQYF. In DNA form, the CDR3 reads TGCGCCAGCAGCCATAACGGGGCCTACGAGCAGTACTTC.

The chain carries TRBV21-1 and TRBJ2-3; no DNA check was done on the table's D call, TRBD1. TRBV21-1 is recorded as a pseudogene. CDR3 length: 16 residues. The CDR3 DNA sequence: TGTGCCAGCAGCAATCCCGGGACAGGGGATCAAGATACGCAGTATTTT. Translating it yields CASSNPGTGDQDTQYF.

As DNA, the CDR3 is TGTGCCAGCAGCGCCGAACTCAGGTACTATGGCTACACCTTC. Translation gives CASSAELRYYGYTF. V and J are TRBV2 and TRBJ1-2; D unresolved. The CDR3 has 14 amino acids. Trimming stripped 6 bases from V and 3 bases from J, with 14 bases between. Germline V gives CDR1 SNHLY, CDR2 FYNNEI.

The chain has TRBV6-5 and TRBJ2-2; D may be TRBD1 (7 bases). The germline V gene encodes CDR1 MNHEY and CDR2 SVGAGI. Trimming stripped 6 bases from V and 3 bases from J, with 11 bases between. The CDR3 extends over 14 amino acids. CDR3 amino acids: CASSRGVDTGELFF. The CDR3 region has the DNA TGTGCCAGCAGCAGGGGGGTGGACACCGGGGAGCTGTTTTTT.

Here the CDR3 reads CASGPAGAGTGELFF. CDR3 DNA sequence: TGTGCTAGTGGACCAGCGGGAGCGGGCACCGGGGAGCTGTTTTTT. The V call is TRBV12-5, the J call TRBJ2-2; 8 bases fit TRBD2. CDR3 size: 15 residues. Germline V gene data show CDR1 as LGHNT and CDR2 as FRNRAP. Trimming removed 6 bases from V and 4 bases from J; junction bases left unmatched: 7.

The chain couples TRBV9 to TRBJ2-5; 7 bases agree with TRBD2. Looked up from germline, CDR1 is SGDLS and CDR2 is YYNGEE. The ends lost 0 bases at V and 5 bases at J; junction bases unmatched: 10. The CDR3 covers 16 residues. CDR3 nucleotides: TGTGCCAGCAGCGTAGCTACGGCGGGAGTTGGCGAGACCCAGTACTTC. The encoded protein is CASSVATAGVGETQYF.

The chain joins TRBV20-1 to TRBJ2-1; 10 positions match TRBD2. V dropped 3 bases and J dropped 6; count of bases not matched to a gene: 8. Germline values: CDR1 DFQATT, CDR2 SNEGSKA (reference sequence). The CDR3 totals 15 residues. The CDR3 DNA sequence: TGCAGTGCTAGTAGGTCTAGCGGGAGACCCAATGAGCAGTTCTTC. It encodes CSASRSSGRPNEQFF.

The chain links TRBV7-9 to TRBJ1-1, with D unresolved. Germline CDR1 and CDR2: SEHNR and FQNEAQ (reference sequence). Trimming cost V 5 bases and J 5 bases, with 18 bases left between them. CDR3 length: 15 amino acids. The CDR3 sequence is CASSPFRGSMTEAFF. DNA for the CDR3: TGTGCCAGCAGCCCATTTCGAGGGAGTATGACTGAAGCTTTCTTT.

The gene calls are TRBV5-1 and TRBJ2-1; D is possibly TRBD1 (5 bases). The V end lost 0 bases, the J end lost 3 bases, and 7 bases lay between the germline ends. Per the germline V gene, CDR1 is SGHRS and CDR2 is YFSETQ. The CDR3 totals 14 residues. As DNA, the CDR3 is TGCGCCAGCAGCTTGGTGGACATCTACAATGAGCAGTTCTTC. This translates into CASSLVDIYNEQFF.

V usage is TRBV5-1 and J usage is TRBJ2-7; perhaps TRBD2 as D (5 bases). The CDR3 spans 15 residues. CDR1 and CDR2 (germline): SGHRS, YFSETQ. V was shortened by 2 bases and J by 2 bases, with 14 bases between the two germline ends. This CDR3 is CASSFGLTTAYEQYF. The CDR3, as DNA: TGCGCCAGCAGCTTCGGACTGACAACCGCCTACGAGCAGTACTTC.

This clone was seen more than once but under ten times. The chain has TRBV21-1 and TRBJ1-4. TRBV21-1 is termed a pseudogene. The CDR3 length is 12 residues. In DNA form, the CDR3 reads TGTGCCACCTCACCGGGGGAGGAAAAACTGTTTTTT. Protein product: CATSPGEEKLFF.

V and J are TRBV5-4 and TRBJ1-2; the match to TRBD1 covers 10 bases. The V and J ends lost 3 bases and 2 bases, in that order; junction bases with no gene match: 4. This CDR3 region has 15 residues. Germline values: CDR1 SGHNT, CDR2 YYREEE (reference sequence). The CDR3 sequence: CASSSPGQGNYGYTF. The CDR3 DNA reads as TGTGCCAGCAGCTCCCCGGGACAGGGGAACTATGGCTACACCTTC.

The rearrangement joins TRBV30 to TRBJ2-2; the D gene is possibly TRBD1 (7 bases). V lost 3 bases and J 3 bases, leaving 11 bases between the germline ends. The CDR3 length is 14 residues. Germline CDR1 reads GTSNPN; CDR2 reads SVGIG (reference sequence). The CDR3 region has the DNA TGTGCCTGGAGCCAGGGGGGCTACACCGGGGAGCTGTTTTTT. Translating gives CAWSQGGYTGELFF. Based on the CDR3 plus reference TRBV30 and TRBJ2-2, the full variable domain is SQTIHQWPATLVQPVGSPLSLECTVEGTSNPNLYWYRQAAGRGLQLLFYSVGIGQISSEVPQNLSASRPQDRQFILSSKKLLLSDSGFYLCAWSQGGYTGELFFGEGSRLTVL.

The chain employs TRBV4-1 and TRBJ1-4; 7 bases are a match to TRBD1. The ends lost 4 bases at V and 4 bases at J; junction bases unmatched: 9. Germline CDR1 reads MGHRA; CDR2 reads YSYEKL. The CDR3 is 16 amino acids. The CDR3 sequence: CASSLNYGTVNEKLFF. The CDR3 coding sequence is TGCGCCAGCAGCCTAAACTACGGGACAGTTAATGAAAAACTGTTTTTT.

The chain combines TRBV4-3 with TRBJ1-2; 7 bases are a match to TRBD1. Germline V gene sequence: CDR1 LGHNA, CDR2 YSLEER. This CDR3 comprises 15 residues. After removal of 0 bases from V and 4 bases from J, the junction contained 5 bases not matched to a gene. The CDR3, as DNA: TGCGCCAGCAGCCAAGAGATGACAGGGCCCTATGGCTACACCTTC. Its protein is CASSQEMTGPYGYTF.

In nucleotides, the CDR3 is TGCAGCGGGGACCCAGCGGGAGTGGGGACTCGCACAGATACGCAGTATTTT. Translating gives CSGDPAGVGTRTDTQYF. The V gene is TRBV29-1, the J gene TRBJ2-3; 8 bases are a match to TRBD2. CDR1 is SQVTM, CDR2 ANQGSEA, per germline. Germline trimming cut 7 bases from V and 1 base from J; bases unmatched to any gene: 16. This CDR3 has 17 residues.

This clone was detected once. The chain links TRBV9 to TRBJ2-1, with D possibly being TRBD2 (6 bases). The V end was cut by 0 bases, the J end by 7 bases, with 11 bases between. Germline CDR1 and CDR2: SGDLS and YYNGEE. The CDR3 is 14 residues long. The CDR3, as DNA: TGTGCCAGCAGCGTAGCTCTCGGGACTAATGAGCAGTTCTTC. Its translation: CASSVALGTNEQFF.